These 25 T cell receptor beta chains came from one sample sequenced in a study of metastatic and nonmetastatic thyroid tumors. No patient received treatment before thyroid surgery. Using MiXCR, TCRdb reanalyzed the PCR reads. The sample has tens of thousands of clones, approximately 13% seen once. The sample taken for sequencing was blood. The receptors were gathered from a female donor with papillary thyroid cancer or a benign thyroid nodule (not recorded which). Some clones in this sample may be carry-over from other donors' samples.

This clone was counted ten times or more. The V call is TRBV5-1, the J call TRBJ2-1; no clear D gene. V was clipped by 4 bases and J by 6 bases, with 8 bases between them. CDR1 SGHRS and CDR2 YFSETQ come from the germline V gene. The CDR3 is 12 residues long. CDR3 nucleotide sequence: TGCGCCAGCAGCCTCCCCTCCAATGAGCAGTTCTTC. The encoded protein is CASSLPSNEQFF.

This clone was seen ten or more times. In nucleotides, the CDR3 is TGTGCCAGCAGCTTTCGATGGGCTGATGAGCAGTTCTTC. Translation: CASSFRWADEQFF. V is TRBV7-3 and J is TRBJ2-1; unclear D gene. Germline CDR1 reads SGHTA; CDR2 reads FQGTGA. Trimming removed 3 bases at V and 8 bases at J, with 11 bases between. The CDR3 has 13 residues.

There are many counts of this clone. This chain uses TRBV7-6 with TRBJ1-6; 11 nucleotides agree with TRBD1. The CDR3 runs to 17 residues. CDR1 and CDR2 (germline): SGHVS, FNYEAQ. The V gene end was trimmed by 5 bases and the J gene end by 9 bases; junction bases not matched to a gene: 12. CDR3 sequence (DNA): TGTGCCAGCAGCGTCACCGGGACAGGGGGAACGGGTTCACCCCTCCACTTT. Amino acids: CASSVTGTGGTGSPLHF.

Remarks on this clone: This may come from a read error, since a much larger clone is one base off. CDR3 loop: CASSRQGAGNTEAFF. CDR3 coding DNA: TGTGCCAGCAGCCGACAGGGGGCAGGGAACACTGAAGCTTTCTTT. The chain carries TRBV7-6 and TRBJ1-1; 10 bases map to TRBD1. The CDR3 has 15 amino acids. Looked up from germline, CDR1 is SGHVS and CDR2 is FNYEAQ. The ends lost 5 bases at V and 1 base at J; junction bases unmatched: 4.

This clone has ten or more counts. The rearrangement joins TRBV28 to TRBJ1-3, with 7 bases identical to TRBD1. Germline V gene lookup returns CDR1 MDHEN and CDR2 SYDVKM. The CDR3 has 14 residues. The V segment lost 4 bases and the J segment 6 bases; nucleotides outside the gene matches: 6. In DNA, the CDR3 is TGTGCCAGCAGTTCAGGGGGGTATGAAAACACCATATATTTT. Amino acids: CASSSGGYENTIYF.

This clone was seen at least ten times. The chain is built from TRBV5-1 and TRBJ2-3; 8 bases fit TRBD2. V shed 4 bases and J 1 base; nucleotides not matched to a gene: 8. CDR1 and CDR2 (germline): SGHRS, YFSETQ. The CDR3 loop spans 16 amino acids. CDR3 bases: TGCGCCAGCAGCCCGGGGAGCGGGAGTGGCACAGATACGCAGTATTTT. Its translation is CASSPGSGSGTDTQYF.

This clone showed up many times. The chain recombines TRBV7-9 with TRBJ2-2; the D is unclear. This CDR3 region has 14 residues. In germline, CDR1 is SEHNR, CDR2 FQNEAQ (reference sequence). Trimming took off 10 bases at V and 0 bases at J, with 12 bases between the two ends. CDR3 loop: CATPIGANTGELFF. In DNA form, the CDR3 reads TGTGCCACCCCTATAGGAGCGAACACCGGGGAGCTGTTTTTT. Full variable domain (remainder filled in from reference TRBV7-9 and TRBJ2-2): DTGVSQNPRHKITKRGQNVTFRCDPISEHNRLYWYRQTLGQGPEFLTYFQNEAQLEKSRLLSDRFSAERPKGSFSTLEIQRTEQGDSAMYLCATPIGANTGELFFGEGSRLTVL.

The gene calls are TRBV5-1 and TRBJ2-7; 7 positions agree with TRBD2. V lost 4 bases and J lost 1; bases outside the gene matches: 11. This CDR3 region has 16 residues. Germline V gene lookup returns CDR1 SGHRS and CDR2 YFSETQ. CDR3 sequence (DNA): TGCGCCAGCAGCCCCGAACAACTAGCGAGGTCCTACGAGCAGTACTTC. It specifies CASSPEQLARSYEQYF.

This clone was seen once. The CDR3 sequence: CASSVVSTSTYNEQFF. The CDR3 DNA sequence: TGTGCCAGCAGCGTAGTCAGCACATCCACCTACAATGAGCAGTTCTTC. This rearrangement joins TRBV9 to TRBJ2-1; D gene unclear. Germline V gene sequence: CDR1 SGDLS, CDR2 YYNGEE. V lost 0 bases, J lost 2 bases, and 12 bases lay in between. The CDR3 length is 16 residues.

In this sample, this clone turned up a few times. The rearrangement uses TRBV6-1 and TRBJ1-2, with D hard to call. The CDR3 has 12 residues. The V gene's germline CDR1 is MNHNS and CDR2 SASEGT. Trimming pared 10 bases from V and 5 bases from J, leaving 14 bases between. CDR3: CATKTGFYGYTF. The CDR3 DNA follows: TGTGCCACTAAAACCGGTTTTTATGGCTACACCTTC.

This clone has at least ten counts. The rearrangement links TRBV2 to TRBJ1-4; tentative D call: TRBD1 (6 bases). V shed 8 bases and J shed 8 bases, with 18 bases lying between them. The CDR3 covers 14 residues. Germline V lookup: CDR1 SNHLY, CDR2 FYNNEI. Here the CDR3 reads CASREGGAGEKLFF. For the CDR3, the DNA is TGTGCCAGCCGAGAGGGGGGGGCGGGAGAAAAACTGTTTTTT.

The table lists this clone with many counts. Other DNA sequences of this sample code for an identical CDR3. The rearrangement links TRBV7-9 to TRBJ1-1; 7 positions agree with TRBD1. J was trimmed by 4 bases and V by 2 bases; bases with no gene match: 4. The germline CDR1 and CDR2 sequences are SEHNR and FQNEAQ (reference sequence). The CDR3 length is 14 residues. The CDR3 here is CASSLRQGGTEAFF. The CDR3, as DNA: TGTGCCAGCAGCTTACGGCAGGGGGGCACTGAAGCTTTCTTT.

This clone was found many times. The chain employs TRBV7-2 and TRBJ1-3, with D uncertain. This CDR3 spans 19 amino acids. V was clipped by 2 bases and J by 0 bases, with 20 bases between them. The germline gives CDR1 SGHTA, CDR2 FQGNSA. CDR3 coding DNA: TGTGCCAGCAGCTTACTCAGCTTACAGTACTGGGGCTCTGGAAACACCATATATTTT. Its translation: CASSLLSLQYWGSGNTIYF.

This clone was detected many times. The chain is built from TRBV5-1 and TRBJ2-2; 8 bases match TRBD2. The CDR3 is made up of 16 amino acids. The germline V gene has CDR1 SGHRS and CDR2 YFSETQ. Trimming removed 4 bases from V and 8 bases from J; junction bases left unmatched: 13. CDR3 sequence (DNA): TGCGCCAGCAGCGAGAGCCTACTGGGACTAGAAGGGGAGCTGTTTTTT. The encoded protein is CASSESLLGLEGELFF.

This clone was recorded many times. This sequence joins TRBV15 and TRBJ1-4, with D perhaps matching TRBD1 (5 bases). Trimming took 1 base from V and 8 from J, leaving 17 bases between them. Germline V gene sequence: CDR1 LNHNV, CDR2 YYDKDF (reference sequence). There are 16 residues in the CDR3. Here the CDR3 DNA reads TGTGCCACCAGCAGAGCCCCCGGGGTGACAGAAGAAAAACTGTTTTTT. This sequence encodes CATSRAPGVTEEKLFF.

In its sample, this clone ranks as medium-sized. DNA for the CDR3: TGTGCCAGCAGTACCCGGGGGGGGAGGACCTACGAGCAGTACTTC. Protein: CASSTRGGRTYEQYF. This rearrangement joins TRBV6-1 to TRBJ2-7, with 8 bases aligning to TRBD2. With 5 bases clipped from V and 2 bases from J, the junction kept 8 bases outside the gene matches. The CDR3 contains 15 residues. Germline V CDR1 and CDR2: MNHNS, SASEGT.

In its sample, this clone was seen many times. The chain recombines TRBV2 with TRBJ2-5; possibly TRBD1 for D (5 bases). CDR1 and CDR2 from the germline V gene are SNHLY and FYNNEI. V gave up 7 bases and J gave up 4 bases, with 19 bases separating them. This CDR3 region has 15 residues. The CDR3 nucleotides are TGTGCCAGCACCATGGGGCAGGGTAGTAGAGAGACCCAGTACTTC. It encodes CASTMGQGSRETQYF. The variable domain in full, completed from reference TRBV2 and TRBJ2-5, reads EPEVTQTPSHQVTQMGQEVILRCVPISNHLYFYWYRQILGQKVEFLVSFYNNEISEKSEIFDDQFSVERPDGSNFTLKIRSTKLEDSAMYFCASTMGQGSRETQYFGPGTRLLVL.

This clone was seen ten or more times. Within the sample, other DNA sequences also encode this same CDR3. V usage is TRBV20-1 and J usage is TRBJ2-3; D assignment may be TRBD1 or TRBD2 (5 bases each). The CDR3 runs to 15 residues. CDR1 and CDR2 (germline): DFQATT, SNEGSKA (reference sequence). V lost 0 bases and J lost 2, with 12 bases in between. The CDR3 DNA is TGCAGTGCTAGAGATGGGGGTCTCTTCACAGATACGCAGTATTTT. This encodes CSARDGGLFTDTQYF.

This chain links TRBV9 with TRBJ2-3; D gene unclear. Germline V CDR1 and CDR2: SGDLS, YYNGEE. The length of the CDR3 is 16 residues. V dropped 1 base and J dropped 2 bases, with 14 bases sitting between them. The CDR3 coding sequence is TGTGCCAGCAGCGTAATGAGTGGGCCCTTCACAGATACGCAGTATTTT. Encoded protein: CASSVMSGPFTDTQYF.

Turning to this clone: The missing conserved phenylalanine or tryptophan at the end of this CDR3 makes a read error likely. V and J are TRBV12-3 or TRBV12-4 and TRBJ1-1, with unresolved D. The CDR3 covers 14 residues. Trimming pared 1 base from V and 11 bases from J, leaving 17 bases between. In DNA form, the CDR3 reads TGTGCCAGCAGTTTAGAATCTGGGTACACTCACGCTTTCTCT. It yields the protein CASSLESGYTHAFS.

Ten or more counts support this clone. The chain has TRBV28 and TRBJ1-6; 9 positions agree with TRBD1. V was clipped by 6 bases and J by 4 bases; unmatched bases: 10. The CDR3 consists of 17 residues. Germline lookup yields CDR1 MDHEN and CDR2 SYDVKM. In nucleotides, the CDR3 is TGTGCCAGCAGGGGGTTGACAGGGGGACAATATAATTCACCCCTCCACTTT. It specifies CASRGLTGGQYNSPLHF.

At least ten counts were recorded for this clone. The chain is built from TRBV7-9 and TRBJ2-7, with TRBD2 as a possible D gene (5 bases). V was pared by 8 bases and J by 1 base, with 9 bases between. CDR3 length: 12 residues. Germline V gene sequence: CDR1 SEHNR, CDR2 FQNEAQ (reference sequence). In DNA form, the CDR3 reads TGTGCCAGCGGAGGAGCTTCCTACGAGCAGTACTTC. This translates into CASGGASYEQYF.

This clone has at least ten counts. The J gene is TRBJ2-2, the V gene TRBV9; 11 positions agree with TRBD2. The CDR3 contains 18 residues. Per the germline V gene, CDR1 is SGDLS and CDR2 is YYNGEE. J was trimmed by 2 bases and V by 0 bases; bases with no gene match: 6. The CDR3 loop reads CASSVGDSGRANTGELFF. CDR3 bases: TGTGCCAGCAGCGTAGGAGATAGCGGGAGGGCCAACACCGGGGAGCTGTTTTTT.

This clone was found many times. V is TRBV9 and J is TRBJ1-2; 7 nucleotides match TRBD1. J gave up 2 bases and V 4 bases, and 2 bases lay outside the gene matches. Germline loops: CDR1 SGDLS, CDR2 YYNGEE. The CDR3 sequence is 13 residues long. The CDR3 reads CASSRTGNYGYTF. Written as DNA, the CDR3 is TGTGCCAGCAGCAGGACAGGCAACTATGGCTACACCTTC.

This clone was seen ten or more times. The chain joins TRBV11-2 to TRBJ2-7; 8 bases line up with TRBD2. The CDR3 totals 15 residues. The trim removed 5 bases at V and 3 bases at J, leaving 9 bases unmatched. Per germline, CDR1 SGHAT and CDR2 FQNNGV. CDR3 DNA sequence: TGTGCCAGCAGCCCCTTAGCGGGATCTCACTACGAGCAGTACTTC. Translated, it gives CASSPLAGSHYEQYF.